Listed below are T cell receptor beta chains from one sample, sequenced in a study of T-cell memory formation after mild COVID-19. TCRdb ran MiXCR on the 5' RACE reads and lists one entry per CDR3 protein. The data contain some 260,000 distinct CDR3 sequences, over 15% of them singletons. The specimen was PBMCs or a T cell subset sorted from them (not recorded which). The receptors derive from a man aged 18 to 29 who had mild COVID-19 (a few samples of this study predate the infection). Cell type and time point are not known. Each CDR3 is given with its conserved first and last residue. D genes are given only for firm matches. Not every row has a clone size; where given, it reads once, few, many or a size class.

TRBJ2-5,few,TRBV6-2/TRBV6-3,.,CASSYSTGAIKETQYF,TGTGCCAGCAGTTACTCGACGGGGGCGATAAAAGAGACCCAGTACTTC
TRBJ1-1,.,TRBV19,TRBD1,CASDDRGLTEAFF,TGTGCCAGTGATGACAGGGGGCTTACTGAAGCTTTCTTT
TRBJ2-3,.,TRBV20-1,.,CSARGLGTRDTQYF,TGCAGTGCTAGGGGACTTGGGACCCGAGATACGCAGTATTTT
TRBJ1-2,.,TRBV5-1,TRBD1,CASSSDRGGYTF,TGCGCCAGCAGCTCAGACAGGGGTGGCTACACCTTC
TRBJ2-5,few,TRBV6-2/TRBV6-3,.,CASSDHQKETQYF,TGTGCCAGCAGCGACCACCAGAAAGAGACCCAGTACTTC
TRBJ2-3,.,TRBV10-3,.,CAIRGEDTQYF,TGTGCCATCAGGGGAGAAGATACGCAGTATTTT
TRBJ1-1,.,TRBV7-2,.,CASSPLFRDTEAFF,TGTGCCAGCAGCCCCCTCTTTCGGGACACTGAAGCTTTCTTT
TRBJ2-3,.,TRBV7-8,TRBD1,CASSSGDRAGTDTQYF,TGTGCCAGCAGCTCGGGGGACAGGGCTGGAACAGATACGCAGTATTTT
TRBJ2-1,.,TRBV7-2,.,CASSLSADSYNEQFF,TGTGCCAGCAGCTTAAGCGCGGACTCCTACAATGAGCAGTTCTTC
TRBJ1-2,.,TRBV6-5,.,CASSYGTHAGGYTF,TGTGCCAGCAGTTACGGGACCCACGCGGGGGGCTACACCTTC
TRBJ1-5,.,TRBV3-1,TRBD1,CASSPGRDRDPYSNQPQHF,TGTGCCAGCAGCCCCGGCCGGGACAGGGACCCTTATAGCAATCAGCCCCAGCATTTT
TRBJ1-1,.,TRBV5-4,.,CASSPTVGRANTEAFF,TGTGCCAGCAGCCCCACCGTAGGTAGGGCGAACACTGAAGCTTTCTTT
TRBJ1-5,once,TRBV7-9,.,CASSFGHDQPQHF,TGTGCCAGCAGCTTCGGACACGATCAGCCCCAGCATTTT
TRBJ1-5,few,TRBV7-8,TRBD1,CASSGQGADQPQHF,TGTGCCAGCAGCGGACAGGGGGCGGATCAGCCCCAGCATTTT
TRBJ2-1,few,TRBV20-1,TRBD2,CSAGSSGSSYNEQFF,TGCAGTGCCGGAAGTAGCGGGAGCTCCTACAATGAGCAGTTCTTC
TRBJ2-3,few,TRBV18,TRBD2,CASSRSSGGITDTQYF,TGTGCCAGCTCCCGGTCTAGCGGGGGGATCACAGATACGCAGTATTTT
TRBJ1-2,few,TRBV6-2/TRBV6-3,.,CASRPPDRPAYGYTF,TGTGCCAGCAGGCCCCCTGACAGGCCCGCCTATGGCTACACCTTC
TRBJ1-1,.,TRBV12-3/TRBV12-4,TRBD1,CASSLLETGGSEAFF,TGTGCCAGCAGCCTTCTTGAGACAGGGGGTTCTGAAGCTTTCTTT
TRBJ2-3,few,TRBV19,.,CASSISSGTSTDTQYF,TGTGCCAGTAGTATATCGTCCGGAACTAGCACAGATACGCAGTATTTT
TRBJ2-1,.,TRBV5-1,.,CASSLPIGGAYNEQFF,TGCGCCAGCAGCCTCCCGATCGGTGGAGCCTACAATGAGCAGTTCTTC
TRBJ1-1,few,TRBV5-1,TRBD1,CASSLRTGINTEAFF,TGCGCCAGCAGCTTAAGGACAGGTATTAACACTGAAGCTTTCTTT
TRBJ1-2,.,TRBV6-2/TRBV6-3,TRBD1,CASSKTRTGNGYTF,TGTGCCAGCAGTAAGACTCGGACAGGGAATGGCTACACCTTC
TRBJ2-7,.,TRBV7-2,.,CASSLFYEQYF,TGTGCCAGCAGCCTCTTCTACGAGCAGTACTTC
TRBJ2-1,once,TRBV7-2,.,CASSLDPWGRNEQFF,TGTGCCAGCAGCTTAGATCCATGGGGGCGCAATGAGCAGTTCTTC
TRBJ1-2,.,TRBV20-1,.,CSARGYKGYGYTF,TGCAGTGCTAGGGGATATAAGGGCTATGGCTACACCTTC
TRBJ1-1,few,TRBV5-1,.,CASSFQGSTEAFF,TGCGCCAGCAGCTTTCAGGGAAGCACTGAAGCTTTCTTT